The 26 T cell receptor beta chains below come from one sample, sequenced in a study of molecular identifiers for immune sequencing clone quantification. MiXCR was run by TCRdb on the PCR reads, yielding one entry per CDR3 protein. Of approximately 550,000 distinct CDR3 sequences in the sample, around 23% were seen once. Sequencing was done on a sample of naive CD8+ T cells from blood, with Jurkat cell RNA spiked in. Described subset: FACS-sorted CD8+CD4-CCR7+CD45RA+ naive T cells. The origin of the receptors is a human donor in good health. Some libraries in this study had Jurkat cell RNA spiked in.

There are many counts of this clonotype. This chain joins TRBV6-4 and TRBJ1-1, with D perhaps TRBD1 (6 bases). Germline V CDR1 and CDR2: MRHNA, SNTAGT. CDR3 size: 11 residues. The V gene lost 6 bases and the J gene lost 9 bases, with 11 bases spanning the gap. CDR3 sequence (DNA): TGTGCCAGCAGCTCCGGGACAAAAGCTTTCTTT. Its translation is CASSSGTKAFF.

The V and J genes are TRBV7-9 and TRBJ2-7, with D unresolved. The V end was cut by 6 bases, the J end by 0 bases, with 9 bases between. This CDR3 spans 13 amino acids. Germline loops: CDR1 SEHNR, CDR2 FQNEAQ (reference sequence). In DNA, the CDR3 is TGTGCCAGCAGGCCCCCCCTCTCCTACGAGCAGTACTTC. Its protein product is CASRPPLSYEQYF.

The table lists this clonotype with many counts. The chain is built from TRBV4-1 and TRBJ2-3, with 7 bases identical to TRBD2. Germline trimming cut 4 bases from V and 4 bases from J; bases unmatched to any gene: 8. Germline assignment: CDR1 MGHRA and CDR2 YSYEKL. This CDR3 is 15 amino acids long. CDR3 in DNA: TGCGCCAGCAGCCCCAGCGGGACCATTGCAGATACGCAGTATTTT. Its protein product is CASSPSGTIADTQYF.

The table lists this clonotype with a few counts. The V gene is TRBV4-3, the J gene TRBJ1-6; 10 bases match TRBD1. Germline lookup yields CDR1 LGHNA and CDR2 YSLEER. The junction had 7 bases not matched to a gene; V was cut back by 4 bases and J by 10 bases. The CDR3 has 15 amino acids. CDR3 coding DNA: TGCGCCAGCAGCCCCTGGACAGGGGGTGAATCACCCCTCCACTTT. Translating it yields CASSPWTGGESPLHF.

In its sample, this clonotype was seen many times. The J gene is TRBJ2-7, the V gene TRBV4-1, with D possibly TRBD1 on 6 matching bases. V was shortened by 0 bases and J by 3 bases, with 9 bases between the two germline ends. Germline V gives CDR1 MGHRA, CDR2 YSYEKL. This CDR3 has 14 residues. The CDR3 is CASSQDLRGYEQYF. The CDR3 DNA reads TGCGCCAGCAGCCAAGATCTCAGGGGCTACGAGCAGTACTTC.

The chain employs TRBV11-2 and TRBJ2-1, with TRBD2 matching 7 bases. Germline-derived CDR1 and CDR2 are SGHAT and FQNNGV. Trimming removed 2 bases from V and 8 bases from J; junction bases left unmatched: 12. The CDR3 length is 16 residues. Written as DNA, the CDR3 is TGTGCCAGCAGCTTAAGGGAGGGTGAAGTTGTGGATGAGCAGTTCTTC. The encoded protein is CASSLREGEVVDEQFF.

This rearrangement joins TRBV1 to TRBJ2-1; the table's D call of TRBD2 was not tested on the DNA. TRBV1 is a pseudogene. The CDR3 totals 17 residues. The CDR3 loop reads CTSGQDPGSGSYNEQFF. The DNA for the CDR3 is TGCACCAGCGGCCAAGACCCGGGCAGCGGGAGCTACAATGAGCAGTTCTTC.

This clonotype was observed many times. CDR3 DNA sequence: TGTGCCAGCAGCAACAGGATCTCCTACGAGCAGTACTTC. This codes for CASSNRISYEQYF. The chain joins TRBV13 to TRBJ2-7, with TRBD1 as a possible D gene (5 bases). Germline CDR1 and CDR2: PRHDT and FYEKMQ (reference sequence). V was trimmed by 5 bases and J by 0 bases, leaving 8 bases between them. This CDR3 spans 13 amino acids.

This chain links TRBV4-1 with TRBJ1-1; no clear D. Germline V CDR1 and CDR2: MGHRA, YSYEKL. Trimming took 4 bases from V and 4 from J, leaving 16 bases between them. This CDR3 comprises 15 residues. The CDR3 sequence is CASSLAPGLVTEAFF. CDR3 in DNA: TGCGCCAGCAGCCTGGCACCGGGATTAGTCACTGAAGCTTTCTTT.

The V call is TRBV9, the J call TRBJ2-7; no clear D gene. CDR1 is SGDLS, CDR2 YYNGEE, per germline. Trimming removed 3 bases at V and 6 bases at J, with 22 bases between. The CDR3 loop spans 16 amino acids. This chain's CDR3 is CASSAGPGVALSEQYF. CDR3 coding DNA: TGTGCCAGCAGCGCCGGGCCAGGAGTAGCCCTTTCCGAGCAGTACTTC.

This sequence joins TRBV6-2 or TRBV6-3 and TRBJ2-5; TRBD1 or TRBD2 may be the D gene (5 bases each). This CDR3 contains 14 residues. Germline V gene data show CDR1 as MNHEY and CDR2 as SVGEGT. The germline V and J ends were trimmed by 5 bases and 3 bases, with 13 bases remaining between them. In DNA form, the CDR3 reads TGTGCCAGCAGTACGGGGACGCTGAAAGAGACCCAGTACTTC. Protein sequence: CASSTGTLKETQYF.

Points on this clonotype: One base away lies a much larger clone, so this may be a sequencing read error. The rearrangement uses TRBV5-6 and TRBJ1-5; D not certain. The CDR3 spans 14 residues. Trimming cost V 0 bases and J 0 bases, with 4 bases left between them. CDR1 is SGHDT, CDR2 YYEEEE, per germline. The CDR3 region has the DNA TGTGCCAGCAGCTTGGAAAATAGCAATCAGCCCCAGCATTTT. This encodes CASSLENSNQPQHF. The variable domain in full, with the rest retrieved from reference TRBV5-6 and TRBJ1-5, is DAGVTQSPTHLIKTRGQQVTLRCSPKSGHDTVSWYQQALGQGPQFIFQYYEEEERQRGNFPDRFSGHQFPNYSSELNVNALLLGDSALYLCASSLENSNQPQHFGDGTRLSIL.

This clonotype was counted at least ten times. V and J are TRBV5-8 and TRBJ2-4, with unresolved D. Trimming pared 1 base from V and 0 bases from J, leaving 8 bases between. The CDR3 consists of 15 residues. The germline V gene encodes CDR1 SGHTS and CDR2 YDEGEE. DNA of the CDR3: TGTGCCAGCAGCTTGCTAGAATTAGCCAAAAACATTCAGTACTTC. Its protein product is CASSLLELAKNIQYF.

The rearrangement links TRBV7-9 to TRBJ2-2; D is possibly TRBD2 (6 bases). The germline gives CDR1 SEHNR, CDR2 FQNEAQ (reference sequence). V was clipped by 4 bases and J by 7 bases, with 13 bases between them. This CDR3 region has 14 residues. The CDR3 is CASSWTAEGGELFF. CDR3 DNA sequence: TGTGCCAGCAGCTGGACCGCGGAGGGCGGGGAGCTGTTTTTT.

This clonotype has just a few counts. The junction does not match germline at one end; this may be a read error. The V call is TRBV3-1, the J call TRBJ1-1; D remains unclear. Germline values: CDR1 LGHDT, CDR2 YNNKEL (reference sequence). The CDR3 spans 16 residues. CDR3 residues: CAGSQTSVRGITEAFF. CDR3 sequence (DNA): TGTGCCGGCAGCCAAACCTCCGTTCGGGGTATCACTGAAGCTTTCTTT. The full variable domain, its missing parts supplied by reference TRBV3-1 and TRBJ1-1, is DTAVSQTPKYLVTQMGNDKSIKCEQNLGHDTMYWYKQDSKKFLKIMFSYNNKELIINETVPNRFSPKSPDKAHLNLHINSLELGDSAVYFCAGSQTSVRGITEAFFGQGTRLTVV.

V is TRBV5-1 and J is TRBJ1-6; 7 nucleotides align to TRBD1. CDR1 SGHRS and CDR2 YFSETQ come from the germline V gene. The CDR3 runs to 16 residues. V lost 2 bases and J lost 9; bases outside the gene matches: 11. DNA for the CDR3: TGCGCCAGCAGCTTAGGGGACAGTCAATATGCTTCACCCCTCCACTTT. This translates into CASSLGDSQYASPLHF. The whole variable domain, remainder taken from reference TRBV5-1 and TRBJ1-6, is KAGVTQTPRYLIKTRGQQVTLSCSPISGHRSVSWYQQTPGQGLQFLFEYFSETQRNKGNFPGRFSGRQFSNSRSEMNVSTLELGDSALYLCASSLGDSQYASPLHFGNGTRLTVT.

This clonotype was picked up a small number of times. This chain uses TRBV10-2 with TRBJ1-6; unclear D gene. V lost 2 bases to trimming and J lost 10 bases, with 6 bases between them. CDR1 WSHSY and CDR2 SAAADI come from the germline V gene. The CDR3 has 12 residues. CDR3 DNA: TGCGCCAGCAGTGAGCCCCGGTCACCCCTCCACTTT. Amino acid sequence: CASSEPRSPLHF.

This clonotype has ten or more counts. The chain couples TRBV2 to TRBJ1-1; unclear D gene. The germline gives CDR1 SNHLY, CDR2 FYNNEI. The CDR3 runs 13 residues. The V end was cut by 4 bases, the J end by 0 bases, with 6 bases between. The CDR3 region is CASSGILNTEAFF. CDR3 DNA sequence: TGTGCCAGCAGTGGGATTCTGAACACTGAAGCTTTCTTT.

The V call is TRBV24-1, the J call TRBJ2-2; a possible D gene is TRBD1 (5 bases). V was clipped by 0 bases and J by 3 bases, with 10 bases between them. Looked up from germline, CDR1 is KGHDR and CDR2 is SFDVKD. This CDR3 spans 16 amino acids. The CDR3 DNA follows: TGTGCCACCAGTGATTTGAGGGGATTGGACACCGGGGAGCTGTTTTTT. As protein: CATSDLRGLDTGELFF.

This clonotype was detected only a few times. This chain uses TRBV12-3 or TRBV12-4 with TRBJ2-2, with TRBD1 matching over 7 bases. This CDR3 has 14 residues. Germline trimming cut 7 bases from V and 6 bases from J; bases unmatched to any gene: 8. The DNA of the CDR3 is TGTGCCAGCACCAGGGAGAGGGGGCCCGGGGAGCTGTTTTTT. This gives the protein CASTRERGPGELFF.

This clonotype showed up just a few times. The chain couples TRBV27 to TRBJ2-3; 8 bases are shared with TRBD2. V lost 6 bases and J lost 0; bases outside the gene matches: 11. The germline CDR1 and CDR2 sequences are MNHEY and SMNVEV (reference sequence). This CDR3 is built from 17 residues. The chain's CDR3 is CASSLWNSGISTDTQYF. CDR3 bases: TGTGCCAGCAGCCTCTGGAATAGCGGGATCAGCACAGATACGCAGTATTTT.

This clonotype occurred a few times. This rearrangement joins TRBV5-6 to TRBJ2-7; no definite D call. CDR3 length: 12 amino acids. Germline values: CDR1 SGHDT, CDR2 YYEEEE. V dropped 4 bases and J dropped 6 bases, with 11 bases sitting between them. CDR3 region: CASSLTRIEQYF. Here the CDR3 DNA reads TGTGCCAGCAGCCTTACCCGAATCGAGCAGTACTTC.

In this sample, this clonotype turned up many times. The V call is TRBV7-9, the J call TRBJ1-1; 8 bases line up with TRBD1. Germline trimming cut 8 bases from V and 3 bases from J; bases unmatched to any gene: 11. Germline V lookup: CDR1 SEHNR, CDR2 FQNEAQ (reference sequence). The CDR3 consists of 15 residues. In nucleotides, the CDR3 is TGTGCCAGCGGAGATACAGGGGGATTGGACACTGAAGCTTTCTTT. It codes for CASGDTGGLDTEAFF.

To note about this clonotype: A much bigger clone sits one base away, suggesting this may be a read error. V and J are TRBV7-9 and TRBJ2-7; D is perhaps TRBD2 (5 bases). The V gene's germline CDR1 is SEHNR and CDR2 FQNEAQ (reference sequence). This CDR3 contains 13 residues. The ends were cut back, 5 bases at V and 7 bases at J, with 15 bases in the middle. CDR3 region: CASSPPRRYEQYF. In nucleotides, the CDR3 is TGTGCCAGCAGCCCACCTCGGAGGTATGAGCAGTACTTC.

V is TRBV9 and J is TRBJ1-6; D is possibly TRBD1 (5 bases). CDR3 length: 23 residues. Germline CDR1 is SGDLS and CDR2 is YYNGEE. V was clipped by 4 bases and J by 0 bases, with 32 bases between them. The CDR3 loop is CASSPPLAGSISWSSSYNSPLHF. As DNA, the CDR3 is TGTGCCAGCAGCCCACCGTTGGCAGGGTCTATTTCGTGGTCGAGCTCCTATAATTCACCCCTCCACTTT. Variable domain in full (rest from reference TRBV9 and TRBJ1-6): DSGVTQTPKHLITATGQRVTLRCSPRSGDLSVYWYQQSLDQGLQFLIQYYNGEERAKGNILERFSAQQFPDLHSELNLSSLELGDSALYFCASSPPLAGSISWSSSYNSPLHFGNGTRLTVT.

The chain recombines TRBV5-1 with TRBJ2-5; 11 nucleotides agree with TRBD2. Trimming cost V 3 bases and J 2 bases; bases outside gene matches: 9. The CDR3 runs to 17 residues. Germline V gene lookup returns CDR1 SGHRS and CDR2 YFSETQ. As DNA, the CDR3 is TGCGCCAGCAGCTCTGAGACTAGCGGGGAGGAACAAGAGACCCAGTACTTC. Translation gives CASSSETSGEEQETQYF.